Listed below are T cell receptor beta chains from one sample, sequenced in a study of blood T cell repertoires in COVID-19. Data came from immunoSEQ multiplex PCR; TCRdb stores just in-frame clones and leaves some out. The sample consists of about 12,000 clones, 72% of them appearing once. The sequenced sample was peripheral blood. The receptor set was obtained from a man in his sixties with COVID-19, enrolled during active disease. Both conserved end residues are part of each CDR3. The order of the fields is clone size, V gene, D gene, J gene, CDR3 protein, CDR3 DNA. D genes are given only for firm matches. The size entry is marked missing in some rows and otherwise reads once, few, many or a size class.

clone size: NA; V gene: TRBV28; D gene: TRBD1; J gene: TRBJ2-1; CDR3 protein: CASSPGQGYNEQFF; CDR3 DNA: TGTGCCAGCAGCCCGGGACAGGGTTACAATGAGCAGTTCTTC
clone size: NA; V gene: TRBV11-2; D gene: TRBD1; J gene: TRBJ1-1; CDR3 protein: CASRNPPGTGGGRTEAFF; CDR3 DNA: TGTGCCAGCAGGAATCCCCCCGGGACAGGGGGGGGTAGGACTGAAGCTTTCTTT
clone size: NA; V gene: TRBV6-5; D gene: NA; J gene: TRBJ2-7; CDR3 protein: CASTLALSSYEQYF; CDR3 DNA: TGTGCCAGCACTCTAGCACTTAGCTCCTACGAGCAGTACTTC
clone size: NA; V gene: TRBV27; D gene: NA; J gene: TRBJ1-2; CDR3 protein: CASSQSVAGAYGYTF; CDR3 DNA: TGTGCCAGCAGTCAATCGGTTGCAGGGGCATATGGCTACACCTTC
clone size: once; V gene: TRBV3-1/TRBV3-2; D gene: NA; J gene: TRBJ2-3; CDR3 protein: CASSHERRTQYF; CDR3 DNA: TGTGCCAGCAGCCACGAGCGCCGAACGCAGTATTTT
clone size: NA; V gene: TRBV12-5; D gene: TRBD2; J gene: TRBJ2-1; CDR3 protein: CASGGIGGGSYNEQFF; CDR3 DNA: TGTGCTAGTGGTGGTATCGGCGGGGGCTCCTACAATGAGCAGTTCTTC
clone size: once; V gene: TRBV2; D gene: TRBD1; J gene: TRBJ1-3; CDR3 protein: CASRGQTGNTIYF; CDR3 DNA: TGTGCCAGCAGGGGACAGACTGGAAACACCATATATTTT
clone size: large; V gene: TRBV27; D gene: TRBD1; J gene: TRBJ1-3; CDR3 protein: CASRTQGAGNTIYF; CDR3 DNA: TGTGCCAGCAGAACTCAGGGGGCTGGAAACACCATATATTTT
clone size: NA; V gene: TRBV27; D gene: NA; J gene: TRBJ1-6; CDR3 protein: CASSPYNSPLHF; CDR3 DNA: TGTGCCAGCAGCCCTTATAATTCACCCCTCCACTTT
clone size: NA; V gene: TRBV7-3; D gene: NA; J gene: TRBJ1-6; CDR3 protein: CASSLTGRGWNSPLHF; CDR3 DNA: TGTGCCAGCAGCTTAACGGGCAGGGGATGGAATTCACCCCTCCACTTT
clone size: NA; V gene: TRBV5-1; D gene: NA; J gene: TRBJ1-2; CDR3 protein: CASSRDKYGYTF; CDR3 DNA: TGCGCCAGCAGCCGGGACAAGTATGGCTACACCTTC
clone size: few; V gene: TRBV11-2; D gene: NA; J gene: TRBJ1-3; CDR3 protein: CASGSTSSGNTIYF; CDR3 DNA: TGTGCCAGCGGGAGTACGAGCTCTGGAAACACCATATATTTT
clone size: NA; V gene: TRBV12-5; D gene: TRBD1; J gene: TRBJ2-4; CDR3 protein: CASGLARTGPKNIQYF; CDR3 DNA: TGTGCTAGTGGTTTGGCGCGGACAGGTCCCAAAAACATTCAGTACTTC
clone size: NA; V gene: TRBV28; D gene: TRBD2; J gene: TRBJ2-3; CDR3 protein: CASSFSSSGGSRYF; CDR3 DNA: TGTGCCAGCAGTTTCTCGAGCAGCGGGGGGTCACGGTATTTT
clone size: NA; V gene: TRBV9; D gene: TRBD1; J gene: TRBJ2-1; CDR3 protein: CASTNKVEGAQGEQFF; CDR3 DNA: TGTGCCAGCACCAACAAGGTCGAGGGGGCACAGGGTGAGCAGTTCTTC
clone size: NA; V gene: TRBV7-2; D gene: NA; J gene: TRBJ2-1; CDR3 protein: CASSFFLQATKDEQFF; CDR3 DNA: TGTGCCAGCAGCTTTTTCTTACAGGCCACGAAGGATGAGCAGTTCTTC
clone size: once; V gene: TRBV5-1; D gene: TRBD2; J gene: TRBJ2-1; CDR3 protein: CASSGAGGSYNEQFF; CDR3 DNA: TGCGCCAGCAGCGGAGCGGGGGGCTCCTACAATGAGCAGTTCTTC
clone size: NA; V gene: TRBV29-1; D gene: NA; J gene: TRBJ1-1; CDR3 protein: CSTRGRGNTEAFF; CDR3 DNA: TGCAGCACACGCGGACGGGGGAACACTGAAGCTTTCTTT
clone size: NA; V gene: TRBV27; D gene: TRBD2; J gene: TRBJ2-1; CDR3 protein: CASSRLAEYNEQFF; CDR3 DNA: TGTGCCAGCAGTAGACTAGCGGAATACAATGAGCAGTTCTTC
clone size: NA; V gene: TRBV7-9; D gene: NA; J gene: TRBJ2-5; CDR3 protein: CASSLGRVYQETQYF; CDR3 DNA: TGTGCCAGCAGCTTGGGCAGGGTGTACCAAGAGACCCAGTACTTC
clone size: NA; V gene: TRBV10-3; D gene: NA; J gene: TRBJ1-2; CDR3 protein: CAISDPPTRGGDGYTF; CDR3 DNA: TGTGCCATCAGCGACCCACCGACGCGGGGGGGGGATGGCTACACCTTC
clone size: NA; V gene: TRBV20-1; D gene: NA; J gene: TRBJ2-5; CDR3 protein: CSASRTVQETQYF; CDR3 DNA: TGCAGTGCTAGTCGGACAGTCCAAGAGACCCAGTACTTC
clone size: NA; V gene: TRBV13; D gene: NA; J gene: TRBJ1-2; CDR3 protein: CASSLSRGRIYGYTF; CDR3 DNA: TGTGCCAGCAGCTTAAGTAGGGGGAGAATCTATGGCTACACCTTC
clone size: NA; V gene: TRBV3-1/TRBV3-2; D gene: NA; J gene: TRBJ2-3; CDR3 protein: CASSRRASETDTQYF; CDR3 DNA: TGTGCCAGCAGCCGCAGGGCTAGCGAAACAGATACGCAGTATTTT
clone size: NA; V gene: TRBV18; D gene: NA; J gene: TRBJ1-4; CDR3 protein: CASSPRTLATNEKLFF; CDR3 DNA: TGTGCCAGCTCACCCCGAACCCTAGCAACTAATGAAAAACTGTTTTTT
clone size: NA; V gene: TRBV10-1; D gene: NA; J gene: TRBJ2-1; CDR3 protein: CAREGGPGYNEQFF; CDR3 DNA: TGCGCCAGAGAAGGCGGTCCGGGGTACAATGAGCAGTTCTTC
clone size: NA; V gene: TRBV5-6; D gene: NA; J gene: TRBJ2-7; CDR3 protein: CASSLTGYEQYF; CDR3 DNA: TGTGCCAGCAGCTTGACAGGCTACGAGCAGTACTTC
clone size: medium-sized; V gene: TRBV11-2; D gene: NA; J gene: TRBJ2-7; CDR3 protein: CASSPETNMASYEQYF; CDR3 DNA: TGTGCCAGCAGCCCGGAGACTAACATGGCATCCTACGAGCAGTACTTC
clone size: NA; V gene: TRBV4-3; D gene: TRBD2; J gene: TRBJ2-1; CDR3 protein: CASSPWEGVDNEQFF; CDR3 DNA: TGCGCCAGCAGCCCCTGGGAGGGAGTTGACAATGAGCAGTTCTTC
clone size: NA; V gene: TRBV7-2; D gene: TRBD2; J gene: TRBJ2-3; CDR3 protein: CASSYRGMASGSPTDTQYF; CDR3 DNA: TGTGCCAGCAGTTACAGAGGAATGGCTAGCGGGAGTCCCACAGATACGCAGTATTTT
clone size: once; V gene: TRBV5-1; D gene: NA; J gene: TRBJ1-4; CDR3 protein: CASSLTRAPGEKLFF; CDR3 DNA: TGCGCCAGCAGCTTGACAAGGGCTCCAGGGGAAAAACTGTTTTTT
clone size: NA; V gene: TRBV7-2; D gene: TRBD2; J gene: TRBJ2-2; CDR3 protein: CASSWTSTGELFF; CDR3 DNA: TGTGCCAGCTCCTGGACTAGCACCGGGGAGCTGTTTTTT
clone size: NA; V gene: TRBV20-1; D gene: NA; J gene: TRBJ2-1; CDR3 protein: CSASYWRSYNEQFF; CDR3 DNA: TGCAGTGCTAGTTATTGGCGGAGCTACAATGAGCAGTTCTTC
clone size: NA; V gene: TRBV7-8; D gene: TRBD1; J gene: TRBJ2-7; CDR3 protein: CASSSRDRSYEQYF; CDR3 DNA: TGTGCCAGCAGCTCCCGGGACAGGTCCTACGAGCAGTACTTC